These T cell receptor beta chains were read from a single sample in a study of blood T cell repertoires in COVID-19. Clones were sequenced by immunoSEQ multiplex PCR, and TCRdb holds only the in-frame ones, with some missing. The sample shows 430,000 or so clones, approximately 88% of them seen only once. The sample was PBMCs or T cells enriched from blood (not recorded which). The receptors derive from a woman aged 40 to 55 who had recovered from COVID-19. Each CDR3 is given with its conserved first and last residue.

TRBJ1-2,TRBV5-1,CASSSGQFDGYTF
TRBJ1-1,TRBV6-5,CASRLRGLTEAFF
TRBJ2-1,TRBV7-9,CASSRYRTLRNEQFF
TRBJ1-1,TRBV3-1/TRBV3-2,CASSQDSDLGAFEAFF
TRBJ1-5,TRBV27,CASSRDKGSYSNQPQHF
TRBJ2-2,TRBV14,CASSHMTTSGRASTGELFF
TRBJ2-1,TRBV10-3,CAISEPLAGVINEQFF
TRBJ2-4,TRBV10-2,CASRGPAGGIQYF
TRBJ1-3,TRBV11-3,CASSSPAGGSGNTIYF
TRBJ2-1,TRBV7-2,CASSSRGSEQFF
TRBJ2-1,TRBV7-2,CASSHQTGIDNEQFF
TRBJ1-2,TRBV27,CASRRTGATLANYGYTF
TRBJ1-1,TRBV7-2,CASSFFSGEAFF
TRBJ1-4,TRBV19,CASTLSGGGGEKLFF
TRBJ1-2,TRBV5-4,CASSIRVGEDGYTF
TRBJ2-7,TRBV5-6,CASSLGTSPYEQYF
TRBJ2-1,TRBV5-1,CASSWGQVPYNEQFF
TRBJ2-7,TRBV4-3,CASSHETNKISYEQYF
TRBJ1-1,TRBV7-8,CASRQGATEAFF
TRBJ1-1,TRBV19,CASSIRHGGNTEAFF
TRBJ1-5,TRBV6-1,CASSAPGGGGNQPQHF
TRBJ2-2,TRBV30,CAGRTGYTGELFF
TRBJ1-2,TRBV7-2,CASSSWDRGFYGYTF
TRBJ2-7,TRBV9,CASSVSGSGYEQYF
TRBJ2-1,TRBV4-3,CASSQDVAGGGSDRGEQFF
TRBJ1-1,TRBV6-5,CASSYSATNTEAFF
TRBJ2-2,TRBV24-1,CAATDRATGELFF
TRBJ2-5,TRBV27,CASSPALGAQYF
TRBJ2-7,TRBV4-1,CASSHPIRGLYEQYF
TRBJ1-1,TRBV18,CASSSERGTEAFF
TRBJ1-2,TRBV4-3,CASSRPGQGYGYTF
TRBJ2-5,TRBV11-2,CASSWARDRGRETQYF
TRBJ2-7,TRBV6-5,CASSYGTGGLTYEQYF
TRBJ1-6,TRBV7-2,CASSLDRGGSPLHF
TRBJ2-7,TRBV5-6,CASSPGQGEYEQYF
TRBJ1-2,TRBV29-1,CSGAGVDYTF
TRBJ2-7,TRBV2,CASSDGRGSYEQYF
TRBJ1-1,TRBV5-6,CASSLANGGLAKNTEAFF
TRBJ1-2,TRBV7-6,CASSLSRGPVYGYTF
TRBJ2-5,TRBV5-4,CASSLGTSGNQETQYF
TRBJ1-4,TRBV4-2,CASSQGGARTTNEKLFF
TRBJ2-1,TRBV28,CASKDLAGEQFF
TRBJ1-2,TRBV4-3,CASSQDFSWGGQLGYTF